The 22 T cell receptor beta chains listed next were all sequenced from one sample in a study of neurological immune-mediated disorders. One entry per CDR3 protein, called by TCRdb with MiXCR from the 5' RACE reads. Among more than 20,000 distinct CDR3 sequences listed, more than 14% were seen once. Source material: PBMCs. The source is a female donor with HTLV-1-associated myelopathy (HAM/TSP).

This clonotype was seen many times. The J gene is TRBJ2-5, the V gene TRBV5-6; TRBD1 matches 8 bases. In germline, CDR1 is SGHDT, CDR2 YYEEEE. The V and J ends lost 4 bases and 1 base, in that order; junction bases with no gene match: 9. The CDR3 is made up of 16 amino acids. The CDR3 DNA sequence: TGTGCCAGCAGCAAAAGGACAGGGCTTTTCCAAGAGACCCAGTACTTC. Protein product: CASSKRTGLFQETQYF.

This clonotype was seen at least ten times. This rearrangement joins TRBV5-1 to TRBJ2-1; 12 positions match TRBD1. CDR3 length: 16 residues. The ends lost 4 bases at V and 7 bases at J; junction bases unmatched: 9. Per the germline V gene, CDR1 is SGHRS and CDR2 is YFSETQ. The CDR3, as DNA: TGCGCCAGCAGCCCCCCCGGGACAGGGGGCCGAAATGAGCAGTTCTTC. Translated, it gives CASSPPGTGGRNEQFF.

This clonotype was picked up many times. This sequence joins TRBV29-1 and TRBJ2-2; D is possibly TRBD1 or TRBD2 (5 bases each). The germline CDR1 and CDR2 sequences are SQVTM and ANQGSEA. CDR3 length equals 13 residues. Trimming pared 6 bases from V and 5 bases from J, leaving 13 bases between. This CDR3 reads CSVHRDGTGELFF. In nucleotides, the CDR3 is TGCAGCGTGCACCGGGACGGGACCGGGGAGCTGTTTTTT.

This clonotype came up many times. At one end, the junction sequence differs from germline, possibly due to a read error. V gene TRBV7-7 combines with J gene TRBJ2-5; 11 positions match TRBD1. There are 21 residues in the CDR3. The germline CDR1 and CDR2 sequences are SSHAT and FNYEAQ (reference sequence). CDR3 sequence reads: CASSLAALSLPGQGDQETQYF. The CDR3 DNA reads as TGTGCTAGCAGCTTAGCTGCTCTTAGTTTGCCGGGACAGGGGGATCAAGAGACCCAGTACTTC.

This clonotype is medium-sized. CDR3 nucleotide sequence: TGTGCCAGCAGCCCAGGGGGCGACACCGGGGAGCTGTTTTTT. This translates into CASSPGGDTGELFF. V is TRBV28 and J is TRBJ2-2; 8 nucleotides align to TRBD1. Germline loops: CDR1 MDHEN, CDR2 SYDVKM. Unmatched junction bases numbered 3, after V lost 6 bases and J lost 3 bases. This CDR3 contains 14 residues.

The sample holds a few counts of this clonotype. The chain carries TRBV7-3 and TRBJ2-1, with 7 bases lining up with TRBD1. V dropped 6 bases and J dropped 7; count of bases not matched to a gene: 9. There are 14 residues in the CDR3. Per germline, CDR1 SGHTA and CDR2 FQGTGA. The CDR3, as DNA: TGTGCCAGCAGTCCTCAGGGGGTAGGAAATGAGCAGTTCTTC. Protein product: CASSPQGVGNEQFF.

This clonotype was seen many times. V gene TRBV19 combines with J gene TRBJ2-1, with TRBD2 matching 10 bases. V dropped 3 bases and J dropped 6; count of bases not matched to a gene: 2. Germline CDR1 is LNHDA and CDR2 is SQIVND (reference sequence). The CDR3 runs to 14 residues. CDR3 residues: CASSMGLASNEQFF. CDR3 nucleotide sequence: TGTGCCAGTAGTATGGGACTAGCGAGCAATGAGCAGTTCTTC.

This chain's CDR3 is CASSLAAGRYEQYF. In DNA, the CDR3 is TGTGCCAGCAGCTTAGCTGCCGGGCGGTACGAGCAGTACTTC. The chain carries TRBV7-2 and TRBJ2-7; D gene ambiguous. CDR1 is SGHTA, CDR2 FQGNSA, per germline. V lost 0 bases and J 4 bases, leaving 10 bases between the germline ends. The CDR3 is made up of 14 amino acids.

Many counts were recorded for this clonotype. The chain couples TRBV3-1 to TRBJ2-3, with a possible D match to TRBD1 (5 bases). This CDR3 comprises 15 residues. Germline CDR1 reads LGHDT; CDR2 reads YNNKEL (reference sequence). Trimming cost V 0 bases and J 6 bases, with 13 bases left between them. As DNA, the CDR3 is TGTGCCAGCAGCCAAGATGGGGCGAGACCCGATACGCAGTATTTT. It specifies CASSQDGARPDTQYF.

This clonotype occurred many times. The chain uses TRBV7-3 and TRBJ2-3; 8 nucleotides match TRBD2. The length of the CDR3 is 16 residues. Losses at the gene ends were 1 base for V and 1 base for J; bases not matched to a gene: 4. Germline CDR1 is SGHTA and CDR2 is FQGTGA. The CDR3 reads CASSLRSGGGTDTQYF. The CDR3 bases are TGTGCCAGCAGCTTAAGGAGCGGGGGCGGCACAGATACGCAGTATTTT.

The V gene is TRBV7-2, the J gene TRBJ2-7; a weak D match, TRBD2 (6 bases). CDR1 is SGHTA, CDR2 FQGNSA, per germline. The CDR3 has 14 amino acids. V lost 5 bases, J lost 4 bases, and 15 bases lay in between. The CDR3 protein is CASSLSGGSYEQYF. CDR3 DNA sequence: TGTGCCAGCAGCCTTTCCGGGGGTTCTTACGAGCAGTACTTC.

This chain connects TRBV25-1 to TRBJ2-1; the D gene is possibly TRBD2 (6 bases). Germline V gene data show CDR1 as MGHDK and CDR2 as SYGVNS. Trimming left V 4 bases short and J 2 bases short, with 21 bases between. The CDR3 spans 18 residues. For the CDR3, the DNA is TGTGCCAGCAGTGGCTCCGGGACTTTTTCTGGGCCCTACAATGAGCAGTTCTTC. It translates to CASSGSGTFSGPYNEQFF.

By share, this clonotype ranks as medium-sized. The rearrangement links TRBV5-1 to TRBJ2-7, with 8 positions matching TRBD2. In germline, CDR1 is SGHRS, CDR2 YFSETQ. V lost 7 bases to trimming and J lost 4 bases; unmatched junction nucleotides: 10. The CDR3 runs to 14 residues. CDR3 DNA: TGCGCCAGCTCCGTCGGGACTAGTTCGTACGAGCAGTACTTC. Translating it yields CASSVGTSSYEQYF.

This clonotype was detected ten times or more. V usage is TRBV19 and J usage is TRBJ1-1; 10 bases are shared with TRBD1. Germline V gene data show CDR1 as LNHDA and CDR2 as SQIVND (reference sequence). CDR3 length: 17 residues. Unmatched junction bases numbered 10, after V lost 5 bases and J lost 1 base. This chain's CDR3 is CASSVKRQGAKNTEAFF. In DNA, the CDR3 is TGTGCCAGTAGTGTTAAGAGACAGGGGGCAAAGAACACTGAAGCTTTCTTT. The variable domain in full, completed from reference TRBV19 and TRBJ1-1, reads DGGITQSPKYLFRKEGQNVTLSCEQNLNHDAMYWYRQDPGQGLRLIYYSQIVNDFQKGDIAEGYSVSREKKESFPLTVTSAQKNPTAFYLCASSVKRQGAKNTEAFFGQGTRLTVV.

This clonotype was recorded many times. The chain couples TRBV6-5 to TRBJ2-7, with D tentatively TRBD1 (6 bases). CDR1 and CDR2 from the germline V gene are MNHEY and SVGAGI. The CDR3 runs 15 residues. The germline V and J ends were trimmed by 2 bases and 0 bases, with 11 bases remaining between them. The CDR3 DNA reads TGTGCCAGCAGTTACACCACAGGGCGCTCCTACGAGCAGTACTTC. It specifies CASSYTTGRSYEQYF.

The chain employs TRBV3-1 and TRBJ1-2, with a weak D call TRBD1 (6 bases). CDR1 LGHDT and CDR2 YNNKEL come from the germline V gene (reference sequence). V lost 4 bases to trimming and J lost 4 bases, with 10 bases between them. The CDR3 consists of 13 residues. CDR3 nucleotide sequence: TGTGCCAGCAGCCCGACAGGCCTCTATGGCTACACCTTC. Amino acids: CASSPTGLYGYTF.

This clonotype was seen repeatedly, ten times or more. The V call is TRBV19, the J call TRBJ2-1; 14 bases map to TRBD2. This CDR3 contains 14 residues. With 5 bases clipped from V and 14 bases from J, the junction kept 8 bases outside the gene matches. CDR1 and CDR2 from the germline V gene are LNHDA and SQIVND (reference sequence). The CDR3 loop reads CASSYGTSGGKEFF. The CDR3 nucleotides are TGTGCCAGTAGTTACGGGACTAGCGGGGGCAAGGAGTTCTTC.

This sequence joins TRBV20-1 and TRBJ2-1; no clear D. The germline V and J ends were trimmed by 1 base and 0 bases, with 13 bases remaining between them. Germline V lookup: CDR1 DFQATT, CDR2 SNEGSKA (reference sequence). CDR3 length: 16 amino acids. CDR3 in amino acids: CSARAYSRRSYNEQFF. The CDR3 DNA reads TGCAGTGCTAGAGCCTACTCCCGACGCTCCTACAATGAGCAGTTCTTC.

In its sample, this clonotype was seen many times. This chain uses TRBV5-1 with TRBJ1-1, with D unresolved. Between the trimmed V and J ends, which lost 0 bases and 5 bases, there was a span of 11 bases. The CDR3 covers 14 residues. Germline values: CDR1 SGHRS, CDR2 YFSETQ. In DNA, the CDR3 is TGCGCCAGCAGCTTGGGCCTCTTGGGGACTGAAGCTTTCTTT. This gives the protein CASSLGLLGTEAFF.

The rearrangement links TRBV7-2 to TRBJ2-1; 7 bases line up with TRBD2. The CDR3 consists of 14 residues. CDR1 and CDR2 from the germline V gene are SGHTA and FQGNSA. Losses at the gene ends were 2 bases for V and 13 bases for J; bases not matched to a gene: 11. CDR3 nucleotide sequence: TGTGCCAGCAGCTTAATCCCGACGGGGGGAGAACAGTTCTTC. Translation: CASSLIPTGGEQFF.

This clonotype was seen many times. This chain links TRBV5-1 with TRBJ2-5; D is possibly TRBD2 (6 bases). Germline values: CDR1 SGHRS, CDR2 YFSETQ. The CDR3 spans 14 residues. Trimming shortened V by 3 bases and J by 7 bases, and 16 bases separated the two germline ends. The CDR3 sequence is CASSWGEHEATQYF. The DNA for the CDR3 is TGCGCCAGCAGCTGGGGGGAACACGAGGCGACCCAGTACTTC.

This clonotype is medium-sized (0.01 to 0.1%) by share. The rearrangement links TRBV28 to TRBJ2-7; D is uncertain. The CDR3 length is 12 residues. Per the germline V gene, CDR1 is MDHEN and CDR2 is SYDVKM. V gave up 8 bases and J gave up 1 base, with 9 bases separating them. This CDR3 is CASRTGSYEQYF. In DNA form, the CDR3 reads TGTGCCAGCCGGACGGGTTCCTACGAGCAGTACTTC.